A selection of T cell receptor beta chains follows, all from one sample in a study of cytomegalovirus exposure and HLA in healthy donors. Profiling relied on immunoSEQ multiplex PCR, and the TCRdb table lists in-frame clones only, not all of them. The table records about 140,000 clones, roughly four fifths of them present only once. Input material: PBMCs. The receptors originated from a woman in her thirties or forties in good health and CMV-seronegative. The CDR3 runs from the conserved cysteine through the conserved F or W. D genes are given only for firm matches.

v_gene,len,d_gene,CDR3aa
TRBV4-1,17,TRBD1,CASSQDFGQGFYNEQFF
TRBV7-8,14,NA,CASSLAAFRTEAFF
TRBV9,15,TRBD1,CASSLTGMVYNEQFF
TRBV4-1,19,TRBD1,CASSERSGQGASGANVLTF
TRBV28,17,NA,CASSFFSGGLNTGELFF
TRBV27,12,TRBD1,CASRGQRNTIYF
TRBV10-3,17,TRBD2,CAATGTSGTLGQETQYF
TRBV7-8,16,TRBD2,CASTSRSGGAWDEQFF
TRBV2,17,TRBD2,CASRTGTSGGNGETQYF
TRBV13,14,TRBD1,CASSSRDRGHEQFF
TRBV5-8,14,TRBD1,CASSVGQSQETQYF
TRBV7-8,14,NA,CASSRRQVNTEAFF
TRBV11-3,18,NA,CASSPRGVSIANTGELFF
TRBV28,14,NA,CASSLRGGNSPLHF
TRBV19,14,NA,CASNPPGRRDGYTF
TRBV4-1,15,NA,CASSQEASASLGQYF
TRBV4-2,18,NA,CASSQGGWGGIGHTEAFF
TRBV6-6,15,NA,CASRSYQGQNTEAFF
TRBV6-4,15,TRBD1,CASSGDSSGANVLTF
TRBV6-5,13,TRBD1,CASSRQGYTEAFF
TRBV4-3,18,TRBD1,CASSQDPPQGSGANVLTF
TRBV5-1,15,NA,CASSLAVQGIYEQYF
TRBV2,14,NA,CASSERGASEKLFF
TRBV10-3,13,TRBD1,CAIKGQGVNEQFF
TRBV15,15,NA,CATSRDKGQGETQYF
TRBV7-9,16,NA,CASSLRSGGNTDTQYF
TRBV4-2,13,NA,CASSQAGTGELFF
TRBV7-9,18,TRBD1,CASSSLDRGRGRTDTQYF
TRBV5-1,15,TRBD1,CASSLGGQGASEAFF
TRBV29-1,15,TRBD2,CSVDRRGEAGETQYF
TRBV5-6,14,NA,CASSTKTGGETQYF
TRBV19,14,NA,CASSIDRGGNEQFF
TRBV5-6,17,NA,CASSLRWTPRRTDTQYF
TRBV6-1,16,TRBD1,CASSEAAPGQGRGYTF
TRBV28,12,NA,CASSLDTHGYTF
TRBV15,16,TRBD1,CATSRAQGAANEKLFF
TRBV7-9,13,NA,CASSLEPALEQFF
TRBV5-1,15,NA,CASSLESTTYNEQFF
TRBV28,14,TRBD1,CASSKRGRDEKLFF
TRBV6-6,13,NA,CASRGESNQPQHF
TRBV14,14,NA,CASTGGGSYNEQFF
TRBV19,14,NA,CASSIGGEAQPQHF
TRBV7-6,12,NA,CASSLRGETQYF
TRBV6-4,14,TRBD1,CASSDTGGTATLHF
TRBV28,16,NA,CASSPLLAGGNYGYTF
TRBV2,16,TRBD2,CASTTLTSGITGELFF
TRBV4-3,15,NA,CASSQGTVAGHGYTF
TRBV10-3,15,TRBD2,CAVQSSGGAYNEQFF
TRBV6-5,13,NA,CASLHPLYNEQFF
TRBV7-6,14,NA,CASSLDGNNSPLHF
TRBV5-1,15,TRBD1,CASSGTGGPNQPQHF
TRBV9,15,NA,CASSVAPSDTDTQYF
TRBV2,14,NA,CASSKNQANTEAFF
TRBV11-2,17,TRBD1,CASSLWDREGLNTEAFF
TRBV5-1,16,TRBD2,CASSFSLAGGRETQYF
TRBV6-6,15,NA,CASSYPGTPRYEQYF
TRBV27,13,NA,CASSLVSTGELFF
TRBV7-2,12,NA,CASSSLQETQYF
TRBV28,15,TRBD1,CASRRAGTGGYGYTF